This T cell receptor beta chain was observed in a study of cytomegalovirus exposure and HLA in healthy donors. With respect to this clone: Its antigen is as yet unknown.

The PCR used 60 Vbeta and 13 Jbeta primers. Data came from immunoSEQ multiplex PCR; TCRdb stores just in-frame clones and leaves some out. Its clone listing holds under 70,000 clones. Study-level points and caveats: Associated with cytomegalovirus, according to the listing, were 150 to 200 TCR beta chains. Prediction of most subjects' HLA-A and HLA-B alleles by TCR beta sequences was reportedly accurate.

Germline V CDR1 and CDR2: SGHRS, YFSETQ. V shed 4 bases and J 3 bases; nucleotides not matched to a gene: 6. This CDR3 has 14 amino acids. The J gene is TRBJ2-7, the V gene TRBV5-1, with 8 positions matching TRBD1. The sample taken for sequencing was PBMCs. This TCR came from a female donor in good health and CMV-seropositive. CDR3 DNA sequence: TGCGCCAGCAGCATCAAAACAGGGGGCTACGAGCAGTACTTC. This encodes CASSIKTGGYEQYF.